These 9 T cell receptor beta chains were all obtained from the same sample, sequenced in a study of technical replicates of blood from a handful of donors. Sequenced by immunoSEQ multiplex PCR; TCRdb stores in-frame clones only, minus some. Of 45,000 to 60,000 clones listed, 90% to 95% were seen once; the top ten hold about 3.9%. Material for sequencing was PBMCs. The receptor set was obtained from a human donor in good health. Some clones in this sample may be carry-over from other donors' samples.

J is TRBJ1-6 and V is TRBV7-9, with 7 bases fitting TRBD1. The CDR3 length is 15 residues. J gave up 7 bases and V 3 bases, and 6 bases lay outside the gene matches. From germline, CDR1 is SEHNR and CDR2 FQNEAQ (reference sequence). The CDR3 nucleotides are TGTGCCAGCAGCTTTCGACAGGGCCAAAATTCACCCCTCCACTTT. It is translated as CASSFRQGQNSPLHF.

A single count supports this clone. The sample has other DNA sequences that encode this CDR3 too. The rearrangement links TRBV7-2 to TRBJ2-5; TRBD2 agrees at 13 bases. The CDR3 consists of 15 residues. V lost 5 bases, J lost 5 bases, and 5 bases stayed unmatched. The germline gives CDR1 SGHTA, CDR2 FQGNSA. Here the CDR3 DNA reads TGTGCCAGCAGCCCCAGGACTAGCGGGAGTGAGACCCAGTACTTC. Its protein product is CASSPRTSGSETQYF.

J is TRBJ2-3 and V is TRBV10-3, with 11 positions matching TRBD2. CDR3 length: 15 residues. Germline lookup yields CDR1 ENHRY and CDR2 SYGVKD. Trimming at V came to 3 bases and at J to 4 bases, leaving 3 bases not matched to a gene. The DNA of the CDR3 is TGTGCCATCAGTGACACTAGCGGGGGTGCAGATACGCAGTATTTT. Residues: CAISDTSGGADTQYF.

V and J are TRBV28 and TRBJ2-3, with TRBD2 identical over 11 bases. In germline, CDR1 is MDHEN, CDR2 SYDVKM. The length of the CDR3 is 14 residues. Trimming removed 7 bases from V and 3 bases from J; junction bases left unmatched: 3. The CDR3 protein is CASKRLAGTDTQYF. The CDR3 DNA is TGTGCCAGCAAGAGACTAGCGGGGACAGATACGCAGTATTTT.

This clone was detected only a few times. V is TRBV15 and J is TRBJ1-4; D possibly corresponds to TRBD1 (6 bases). Trimming removed 0 bases at V and 8 bases at J, with 13 bases between. From germline, CDR1 is LNHNV and CDR2 YYDKDF (reference sequence). This CDR3 spans 15 amino acids. For the CDR3, the DNA is TGTGCCACCAGCAGAGATCAGGGACATCTGGAAAAACTGTTTTTT. It translates to CATSRDQGHLEKLFF.

The chain employs TRBV29-1 and TRBJ2-3; TRBD2 might be the D (7 bases). Trimming pared 2 bases from V and 5 bases from J, leaving 20 bases between. CDR1 SQVTM and CDR2 ANQGSEA come from the germline V gene. CDR3 length equals 16 residues. CDR3 protein: CSVERGGAGAGDTQYF. In nucleotides, the CDR3 is TGCAGCGTTGAACGGGGAGGGGCAGGGGCCGGAGATACGCAGTATTTT.

This clone was detected only once. The J gene is TRBJ1-6, the V gene TRBV5-6, with D maybe TRBD1 (5 bases). The CDR3 contains 12 residues. V was trimmed by 5 bases and J by 13 bases, leaving 13 bases between them. Germline CDR1 is SGHDT and CDR2 is YYEEEE. CDR3 DNA sequence: TGTGCCAGCAGACGGGTAGGGGCTCCCCTCCACTTT. It translates to CASRRVGAPLHF.

Only a few counts were recorded for this clone. The chain recombines TRBV7-6 with TRBJ2-5; D is unresolved. Trimming took 0 bases from V and 2 from J, leaving 10 bases between them. The CDR3 spans 15 residues. Germline V gene lookup returns CDR1 SGHVS and CDR2 FNYEAQ. CDR3 amino acids: CASSLAPTEQETQYF. CDR3 nucleotide sequence: TGTGCCAGCAGCTTAGCGCCCACAGAACAAGAGACCCAGTACTTC.

This chain links TRBV7-2 with TRBJ2-1; TRBD2 matches 9 bases. Germline CDR1 and CDR2: SGHTA and FQGNSA. The CDR3 spans 14 residues. Germline trimming cut 5 bases from V and 10 bases from J; bases unmatched to any gene: 9. CDR3 sequence reads: CASSPQRAGGEQFF. In nucleotides, the CDR3 is TGTGCCAGCAGCCCCCAGCGAGCGGGAGGCGAGCAGTTCTTC.